Each of the 13 T cell receptor beta chains below was sequenced from the same sample in a study of CD8 T cells in ankylosing spondylitis. One entry per CDR3 protein results from TCRdb running MiXCR on the 5' RACE reads. The sample includes about 240,000 distinct CDR3 sequences, roughly 10% seen only once; the top ten take less than 7.5%. Sequencing was done on a sample of blood, either unsorted or a sorted T cell fraction (not recorded which). The origin of the receptors is a male donor with ankylosing spondylitis or in good health (not recorded which).

In its sample, this clonotype was seen a few times. This chain joins TRBV7-8 and TRBJ2-5, with D unclear. Looked up from germline, CDR1 is SGHVS and CDR2 is FQNEAQ. V lost 3 bases, J lost 5 bases, and 16 bases lay in between. This CDR3 has 15 residues. As DNA, the CDR3 is TGTGCCAGCAGCTTTCATAGGCGGCCGGAGGAGACCCAGTACTTC. It encodes CASSFHRRPEETQYF. The full variable domain, completed using reference TRBV7-8 and TRBJ2-5, is GAGVSQSPRYKVAKRGQDVALRCDPISGHVSLFWYQQALGQGPEFLTYFQNEAQLDKSGLPSDRFFAERPEGSVSTLKIQRTQQEDSAVYLCASSFHRRPEETQYFGPGTRLLVL.

The J gene is TRBJ2-7, the V gene TRBV7-9; 7 positions agree with TRBD1. The germline V gene encodes CDR1 SEHNR and CDR2 FQNEAQ (reference sequence). Trimming at V came to 5 bases and at J to 1 base, leaving 8 bases not matched to a gene. CDR3 size: 15 residues. CDR3 in DNA: TGTGCCAGCAGCCCGGGGACAGCAGCTTCCTACGAGCAGTACTTC. It is translated as CASSPGTAASYEQYF.

This clonotype appeared many times. The V call is TRBV20-1, the J call TRBJ1-2; maybe TRBD1 (5 bases). Germline V gene lookup returns CDR1 DFQATT and CDR2 SNEGSKA (reference sequence). Trimming shortened V by 0 bases and J by 7 bases, and 15 bases separated the two germline ends. The CDR3 covers 14 residues. CDR3 residues: CSARDRRTPTGYTF. The CDR3 bases are TGCAGTGCTAGAGATCGGAGGACACCGACTGGCTACACCTTC.

This clonotype appeared many times. The chain couples TRBV20-1 to TRBJ2-3; D could derive from TRBD1 or TRBD2 (5 bases each). The CDR3 has 15 amino acids. The V end was cut by 6 bases, the J end by 0 bases, with 16 bases between. Per germline, CDR1 DFQATT and CDR2 SNEGSKA (reference sequence). In DNA form, the CDR3 reads TGCAGTGCCGCACTCCGGGACCATAGCACAGATACGCAGTATTTT. This codes for CSAALRDHSTDTQYF.

This clonotype was seen at least ten times. V gene TRBV5-1 combines with J gene TRBJ2-2, with D hard to call. With 4 bases removed from V and 1 base from J, the gap between germline ends came to 14 bases. The CDR3 is 16 amino acids. The germline gives CDR1 SGHRS, CDR2 YFSETQ. The chain's CDR3 is CASSQDSPGNTGELFF. CDR3 bases: TGCGCCAGCAGCCAAGATTCTCCAGGGAACACCGGGGAGCTGTTTTTT. The entire variable domain, with the rest obtained from reference TRBV5-1 and TRBJ2-2, is as follows: KAGVTQTPRYLIKTRGQQVTLSCSPISGHRSVSWYQQTPGQGLQFLFEYFSETQRNKGNFPGRFSGRQFSNSRSEMNVSTLELGDSALYLCASSQDSPGNTGELFFGEGSRLTVL.

This clonotype was seen repeatedly, ten times or more. The V gene is TRBV7-2, the J gene TRBJ2-1, with a weak D call TRBD2 (5 bases). The V end was cut by 2 bases, the J end by 8 bases, with 16 bases between. The CDR3 has 15 amino acids. Looked up from germline, CDR1 is SGHTA and CDR2 is FQGNSA. Here the CDR3 reads CASSLSGLAAHEQFF. Written as DNA, the CDR3 is TGTGCCAGCAGCTTAAGCGGACTGGCCGCGCATGAGCAGTTCTTC.

This clonotype was recorded at least ten times. The CDR3 reads CASSFKANQNTEAFF. The CDR3 DNA reads as TGTGCCAGCAGTTTTAAGGCCAACCAGAACACTGAAGCTTTCTTT. V and J are TRBV12-3 or TRBV12-4 and TRBJ1-1; D is uncertain. The V end was cut by 3 bases, the J end by 1 base, with 12 bases between. The CDR3 is made up of 15 amino acids.

This clonotype was detected many times. The chain uses TRBV5-1 and TRBJ1-6, with D unresolved. Germline-derived CDR1 and CDR2 are SGHRS and YFSETQ. The CDR3 is 15 amino acids. V lost 0 bases to trimming and J lost 8 bases, with 12 bases between them. CDR3 amino acids: CASSLAGFRDSPLHF. The CDR3 bases are TGCGCCAGCAGCTTGGCCGGTTTTCGAGATTCACCCCTCCACTTT.

This clonotype was detected many times. This chain links TRBV10-3 with TRBJ2-5; no clear D. Trimming shortened V by 10 bases and J by 2 bases, and 14 bases separated the two germline ends. Germline V lookup: CDR1 ENHRY, CDR2 SYGVKD. The CDR3 contains 13 residues. The CDR3 is CATGPDRQETQYF. CDR3 DNA: TGTGCCACCGGGCCGGATAGGCAAGAGACCCAGTACTTC.

The chain uses TRBV28 and TRBJ1-1; D is unresolved. The CDR3 runs to 15 residues. Trimming pared 4 bases from V and 2 bases from J, leaving 14 bases between. CDR1 MDHEN and CDR2 SYDVKM come from the germline V gene. The CDR3 here is CASSYSTAINTEAFF. As DNA, the CDR3 is TGTGCCAGCAGTTATTCGACCGCTATCAACACTGAAGCTTTCTTT.

Ten or more counts support this clonotype. The chain couples TRBV20-1 to TRBJ2-2; 7 nucleotides line up with TRBD1. Germline V gene data show CDR1 as DFQATT and CDR2 as SNEGSKA (reference sequence). V trimming: 2 bases; J trimming: 1 base; junction bases outside the gene matches: 7. The CDR3 covers 16 residues. In DNA, the CDR3 is TGCAGTGCTAGACCCCCGGGACAGAAGAACACCGGGGAGCTGTTTTTT. It yields the protein CSARPPGQKNTGELFF.

In its sample, this clonotype was seen many times. The J gene is TRBJ1-1, the V gene TRBV20-1; no reliable D call. The CDR3 runs 15 residues. V lost 1 base and J 10 bases, leaving 22 bases between the germline ends. CDR1 DFQATT and CDR2 SNEGSKA come from the germline V gene (reference sequence). The CDR3 sequence: CSARASGVGRWGAFF. CDR3 coding DNA: TGCAGTGCTAGAGCCTCCGGGGTGGGGAGATGGGGAGCTTTCTTT.

The sample holds many counts of this clonotype. The chain carries TRBV29-1 and TRBJ2-7; 10 bases match TRBD1. V was pared by 4 bases and J by 7 bases, with 7 bases of the junction left unmatched. The V gene's germline CDR1 is SQVTM and CDR2 ANQGSEA. This CDR3 region has 13 residues. The CDR3 reads CSVGGGQGQEQYF. The CDR3 DNA reads as TGCAGCGTTGGGGGGGGACAGGGGCAAGAGCAGTACTTC.